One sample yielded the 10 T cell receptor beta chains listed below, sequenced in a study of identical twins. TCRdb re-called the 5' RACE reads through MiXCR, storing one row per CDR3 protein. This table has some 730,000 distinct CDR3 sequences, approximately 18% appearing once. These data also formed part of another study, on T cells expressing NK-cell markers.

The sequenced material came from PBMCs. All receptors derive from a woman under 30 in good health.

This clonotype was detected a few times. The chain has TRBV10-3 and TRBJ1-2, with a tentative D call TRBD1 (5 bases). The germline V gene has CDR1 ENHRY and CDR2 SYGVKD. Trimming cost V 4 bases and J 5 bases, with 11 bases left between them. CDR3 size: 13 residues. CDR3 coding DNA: TGTGCCATCAGTGCAGGGCCAGAATATGGCTACACCTTC. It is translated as CAISAGPEYGYTF.

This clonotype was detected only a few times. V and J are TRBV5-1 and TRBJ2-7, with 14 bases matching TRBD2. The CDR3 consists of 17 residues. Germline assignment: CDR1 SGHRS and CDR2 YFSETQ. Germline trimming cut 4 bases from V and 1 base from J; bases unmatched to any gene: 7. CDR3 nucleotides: TGCGCCAGCAGCAGAGACGGGACTAGCGGGGGTTCCTACGAGCAGTACTTC. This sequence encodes CASSRDGTSGGSYEQYF.

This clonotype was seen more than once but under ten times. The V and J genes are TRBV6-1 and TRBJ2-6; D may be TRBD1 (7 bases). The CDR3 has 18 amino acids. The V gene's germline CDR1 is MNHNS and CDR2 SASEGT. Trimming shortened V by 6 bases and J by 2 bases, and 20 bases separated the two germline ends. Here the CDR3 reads CASSRSSTGRPGANVLTF. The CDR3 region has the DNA TGTGCCAGCAGCCGTTCCTCGACAGGGAGGCCTGGGGCCAACGTCCTGACTTTC.

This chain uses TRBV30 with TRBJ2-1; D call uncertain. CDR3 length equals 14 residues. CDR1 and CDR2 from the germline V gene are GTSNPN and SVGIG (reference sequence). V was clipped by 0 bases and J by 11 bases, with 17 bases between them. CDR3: CAWSVGARRTQQFF. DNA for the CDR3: TGTGCCTGGAGTGTAGGTGCCCGCCGAACGCAGCAGTTCTTC.

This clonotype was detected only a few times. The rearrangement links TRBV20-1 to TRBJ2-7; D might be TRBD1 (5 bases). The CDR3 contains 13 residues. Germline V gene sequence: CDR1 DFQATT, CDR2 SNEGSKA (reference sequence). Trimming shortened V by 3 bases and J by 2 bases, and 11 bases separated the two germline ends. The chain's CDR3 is CSARADRAYEQYF. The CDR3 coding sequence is TGCAGTGCTAGGGCCGACAGAGCCTACGAGCAGTACTTC.

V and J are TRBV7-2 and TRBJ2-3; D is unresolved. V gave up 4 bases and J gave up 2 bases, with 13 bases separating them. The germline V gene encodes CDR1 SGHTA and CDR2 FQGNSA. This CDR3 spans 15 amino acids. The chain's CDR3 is CASSSRLEDTDTQYF. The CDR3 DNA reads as TGTGCCAGCAGCTCTCGACTCGAGGACACAGATACGCAGTATTTT.

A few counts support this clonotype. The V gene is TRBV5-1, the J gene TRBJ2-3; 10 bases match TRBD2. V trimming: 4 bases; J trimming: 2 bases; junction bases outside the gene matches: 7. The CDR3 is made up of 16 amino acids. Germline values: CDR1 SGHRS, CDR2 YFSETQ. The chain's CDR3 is CASSPRTSGYTDTQYF. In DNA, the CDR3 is TGCGCCAGCAGCCCTCGGACTAGCGGTTACACAGATACGCAGTATTTT.

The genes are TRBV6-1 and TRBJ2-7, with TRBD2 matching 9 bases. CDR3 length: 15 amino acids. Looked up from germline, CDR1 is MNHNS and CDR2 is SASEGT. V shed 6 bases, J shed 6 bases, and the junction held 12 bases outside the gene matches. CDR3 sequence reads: CASRLLAGEIPEQYF. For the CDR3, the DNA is TGTGCCAGCAGACTCTTAGCGGGAGAAATTCCCGAGCAGTACTTC.

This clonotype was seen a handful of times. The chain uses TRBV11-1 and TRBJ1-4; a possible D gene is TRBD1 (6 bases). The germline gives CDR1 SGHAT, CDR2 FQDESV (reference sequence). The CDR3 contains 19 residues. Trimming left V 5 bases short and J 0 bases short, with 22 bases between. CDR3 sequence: CASSLWEGQLTSTNEKLFF. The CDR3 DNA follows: TGTGCCAGCAGCCTATGGGAGGGACAATTGACTTCAACTAATGAAAAACTGTTTTTT.

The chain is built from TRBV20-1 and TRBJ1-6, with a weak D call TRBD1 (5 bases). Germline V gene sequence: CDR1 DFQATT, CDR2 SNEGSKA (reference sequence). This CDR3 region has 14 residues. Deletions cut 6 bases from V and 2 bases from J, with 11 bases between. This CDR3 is CSAEDRAYNSPLHF. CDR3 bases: TGCAGTGCCGAAGACAGAGCCTATAATTCACCCCTCCACTTT.